This TCR beta chain was identified in a study of multiple sclerosis patients with progressive multifocal leukoencephalopathy (dated by TCRdb to about 2019). Broadly, across the study: About 5 MS patients treated with natalizumab who did not develop PML were sampled longitudinally as controls. Peripheral T and B cells were examined in MS patients who went on to develop PML (4 under natalizumab, 1 after alemtuzumab) as well as in treated patients who did not. The study aimed to detect JC virus-specific or public T-cell expansions arising at the time of PML onset. A couple of patients on natalizumab who later developed PML were tracked over time from before therapy, through 6 and 12 months, up to PML onset.

CDR1 and CDR2, looked up from the germline V gene (reference sequence), are SSHAT and FNYEAQ. The CDR3 contains 15 residues, cysteine and phenylalanine counted. Only the CDR3 region is kept as DNA, spanning 45 bases read in frame from base 1. Using the immunoSEQ two-step multiplex PCR at survey-level depth, TRB CDR3 regions were amplified from genomic DNA. Synthetic inline TR CDR3 controls covering all V-J pairings were spiked into each PCR to estimate template counts and remove amplification bias. Reads went through processing to reduce amplification and sequencing bias, and quantification was done against synthetic TR CDR3 analogs. As for the original processing: Raw data were processed in ImmunoSEQ Analyzer, with out-of-frame sequences and CDR3s containing stop codons removed, and gene names were assigned according to IMGT nomenclature. Normalized Shannon entropy, defined as 1 minus Pielou's evenness, was used to summarize repertoire diversity. Only TRB sequences sharing the V gene, the J gene and the CDR3 were counted as identical. Public PML clonotypes were CDR3s shared by two or more PML-onset samples but absent earlier, in controls, and in public databases. Position-by-position CDR3 amino acid composition was analyzed in Skylign with the observed count method. This is the immuneACCESS table as TCRdb keeps it, with only in-frame sequences that have V and J called. A part of the clones is gone; compared with another copy, unresolved V genes explain less than half, and the rest is unexplained. V, J and clone size were drawn from that table, and D and trimming were deduced from the DNA. Within this sample are tens of thousands of clones, with 85% to 90% of them counted one time only. The ten largest clones represent around 0.96% of the sample.

Note on this clone: Its antigen is not yet known. Germline is not matched at one junction end, which may reflect a read error.

The time point label of this sample denotes: before natalizumab initiation. Interferon beta had previously been received by all listed patients, and all PML patients were female. T0 blood samples were collected before the first natalizumab infusion. Ficoll-Hypaque density gradient centrifugation was used to isolate peripheral blood mononuclear cells. Paper-wide results and their limitations: At the time PML developed, no common TRBV or TRBJ gene usage or preferential TRBV-TRBJ pairings were detected. TRB clones with frequency above 0.5% were observed only in PML patients, but the clones expanded at PML onset were found to be already present before and during natalizumab therapy. Analysis was restricted to peripheral blood, although for natalizumab-associated PML, cerebrospinal fluid or brain lymphocytes might be more informative. Because the cohort was small and descriptive, it remained unclear whether the findings reflect JC virus infection or general immunocompromise. Less diverse TRB repertoires in most PML patients were suggested by lower normalized Shannon entropy, whereas values near 1 were observed in the natalizumab-treated controls.

The chain was built from TRBV7-7 and TRBJ2-7, with TRBD1 tentatively as D gene (7 bases match). This clonotype was obtained from a human donor with multiple sclerosis. Specimen: PBMCs. The DNA reads TGTGCTAGCAGCTGGAGGGGGCCTAGCTCCTACGAGCAGTACTTC. Translated, this gives CASSWRGPSSYEQYF.